This TCR beta chain was identified in a study of blood T cell repertoires in COVID-19. Study in general: PBMCs, B-cell-depleted T cells, or T cells were the source of the cDNA or gDNA that made up the material.

The germline V gene encodes CDR1 LGHDT and CDR2 YNNKEL (reference sequence). V lost 5 bases, J lost 7 bases, and 14 bases stayed unmatched. The CDR3 has 16 amino acids. This clone was found once. Here immunoSEQ multiplex PCR was the method, and the copy in TCRdb shows in-frame clones only, minus some. This sample has about 41,000 clones, with 70% to 90% found just once. Sequenced sample: peripheral blood. The source is a man between 60 and 70 years old with acute or convalescent COVID-19. V gene TRBV3-1 (or the pseudogene TRBV3-2) combines with J gene TRBJ2-1; 7 positions match TRBD2. The CDR3 nucleotides are TGTGCCAGCAGCTCTTCAGCGGGGTCCCCCGGTAATGAGCAGTTCTTC. It yields the protein CASSSSAGSPGNEQFF.